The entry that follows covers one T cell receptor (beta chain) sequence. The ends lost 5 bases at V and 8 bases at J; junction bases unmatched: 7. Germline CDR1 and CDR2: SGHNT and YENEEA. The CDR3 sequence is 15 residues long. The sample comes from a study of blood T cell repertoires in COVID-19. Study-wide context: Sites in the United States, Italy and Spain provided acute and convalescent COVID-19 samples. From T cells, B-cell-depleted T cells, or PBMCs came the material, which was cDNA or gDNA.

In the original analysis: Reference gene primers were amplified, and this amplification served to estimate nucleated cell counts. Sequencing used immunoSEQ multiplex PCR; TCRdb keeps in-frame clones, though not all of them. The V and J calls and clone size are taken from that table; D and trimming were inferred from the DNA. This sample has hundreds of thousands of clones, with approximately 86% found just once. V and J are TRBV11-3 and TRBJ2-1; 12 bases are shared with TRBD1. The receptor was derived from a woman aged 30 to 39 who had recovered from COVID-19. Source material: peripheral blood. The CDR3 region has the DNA TGTGCCAGCAGCCAAGGGACAGGGGGCCTGGATGAGCAGTTCTTC. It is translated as CASSQGTGGLDEQFF.